This T cell receptor beta chain originates from a study of Tregs in tolerant kidney transplant recipients. Study outcomes and limitations: Activated donor B cell expansion appeared to reveal the most relevant donor-specific TCRbeta repertoire. Biological reproducibility was not directly addressed, but technical replication error appeared minimal. Few patients were studied, so findings need validation in larger groups.

J was trimmed by 5 bases and V by 4 bases; bases with no gene match: 4. The CDR3 contains 15 residues. Per germline, CDR1 SNHLY and CDR2 FYNNEI. Produced via immunoSEQ multiplex PCR; TCRdb's table is partial and in-frame only. The data contain 85,000 to 90,000 clones, just over 90% of them singletons. Unstimulated regulatory T cells (CD4+CD25+CD127-), CD4+CD25- non-regulatory cells, CD4 and CD8 cells were FACS-sorted from thawed PBMCs. Concerning this clone: Its antigen is as yet unknown.

The sequenced sample consisted of CD8+ T cells from blood. The sequence was obtained from a human donor in good health. The V call is TRBV2, the J call TRBJ2-5, with TRBD2 matching over 13 bases. The CDR3 DNA reads TGTGCCAGCAGTGGGACTAGCGGGAGTCATGAGACCCAGTACTTC. It translates to CASSGTSGSHETQYF.